A selection of T cell receptor beta chains follows, all from one sample in a study of identical twins. Each CDR3 protein gets one entry after TCRdb re-called the 5' RACE reads with MiXCR. This table holds about 150,000 distinct CDR3 sequences, 3.5% found once. Source material: memory T cells sorted from blood. These receptors all stem from a man aged 18 to 29 in good health. CDR3s include the opening cysteine and the closing phenylalanine or tryptophan. D genes are given only for firm matches. Rows may omit the clone size; those that give it use once, few, many or a size class.

clone_size: .
j_call: TRBJ2-1
d_call: .
v_call: TRBV6-1
cdr3_nt: TGTGCCAGCAGTCAAACCCGGGACGGTTTAATTTTCTTC
cdr3_aa: CASSQTRDGLIFF

clone_size: many
j_call: TRBJ2-1
d_call: .
v_call: TRBV24-1
cdr3_nt: TGTGCCACCAGTGAGACTTCGAGCTCCTACAATGAGCAGTTCTTC
cdr3_aa: CATSETSSSYNEQFF

clone_size: many
j_call: TRBJ2-7
d_call: .
v_call: TRBV7-2
cdr3_nt: TGTGCCAGCAGCTCCCCTTCCTACGAGCAGTACTTC
cdr3_aa: CASSSPSYEQYF

clone_size: many
j_call: TRBJ1-5
d_call: .
v_call: TRBV7-9
cdr3_nt: TGTGCCAGCAGCTTAGGCCGCGGGCAGCCCCAGCATTTT
cdr3_aa: CASSLGRGQPQHF

clone_size: many
j_call: TRBJ2-7
d_call: TRBD1
v_call: TRBV24-1
cdr3_nt: TGTGCCACCAGTGAGACAGGGGGCGAGCAGTACTTC
cdr3_aa: CATSETGGEQYF

clone_size: many
j_call: TRBJ1-3
d_call: .
v_call: TRBV7-9
cdr3_nt: TGTGCCAGCAGCCCCGACTCCGTGCCCGAGGCTGGAAACACCATATATTTT
cdr3_aa: CASSPDSVPEAGNTIYF

clone_size: many
j_call: TRBJ1-2
d_call: .
v_call: TRBV18
cdr3_nt: TGTGCCAGCTCACTACGGGGGACTGGCTACACCTTC
cdr3_aa: CASSLRGTGYTF

clone_size: many
j_call: TRBJ1-2
d_call: TRBD1
v_call: TRBV5-1
cdr3_nt: TGCGCCAGCAGCCAGGCTACAGGGGTGGATGGCTACACCTTC
cdr3_aa: CASSQATGVDGYTF

clone_size: many
j_call: TRBJ1-6
d_call: .
v_call: TRBV4-1
cdr3_nt: TGCGCCAGCAGCCGGGTGGGAGGGAATTCACCCCTCCACTTT
cdr3_aa: CASSRVGGNSPLHF

clone_size: many
j_call: TRBJ2-2
d_call: .
v_call: TRBV7-2
cdr3_nt: TGTGCCAGCAGCTTAAGGGGGGCGGGAGTAGAGCTGTTTTTT
cdr3_aa: CASSLRGAGVELFF

clone_size: many
j_call: TRBJ2-7
d_call: .
v_call: TRBV28
cdr3_nt: TGTGCCAGCACGGCGGCGGGACCCTCCTACGAGCAGTACTTC
cdr3_aa: CASTAAGPSYEQYF

clone_size: few
j_call: TRBJ2-1
d_call: TRBD2
v_call: TRBV25-1
cdr3_nt: TGTGCCAGCAGCGCCGAGGGGGGACTAGCGGGTTACAATGAGCAGTTCTTC
cdr3_aa: CASSAEGGLAGYNEQFF

clone_size: .
j_call: TRBJ2-1
d_call: .
v_call: TRBV19
cdr3_nt: TGTGCCAGTAGTAAATACCCCAGCGGGGAGCAGTTCTTC
cdr3_aa: CASSKYPSGEQFF

clone_size: many
j_call: TRBJ2-1
d_call: TRBD2
v_call: TRBV20-1
cdr3_nt: TGCAGTGCTAAGGGGACTAGCGGGAGTAAAAGGAATGAGCAGTTCTTC
cdr3_aa: CSAKGTSGSKRNEQFF

clone_size: many
j_call: TRBJ1-5
d_call: TRBD1
v_call: TRBV4-2
cdr3_nt: TGTGCCAGCAGCCAGGCAGGACAGGTGCGGCAGCCCCAGCATTTT
cdr3_aa: CASSQAGQVRQPQHF

clone_size: many
j_call: TRBJ2-1
d_call: TRBD2
v_call: TRBV20-1
cdr3_nt: TGCAGTGCCGTAGCGGGAGCGCGACGGGGTGAGCAGTTCTTC
cdr3_aa: CSAVAGARRGEQFF

clone_size: many
j_call: TRBJ2-3
d_call: TRBD1
v_call: TRBV12-3/TRBV12-4
cdr3_nt: TGTGCCAGCAGTAAAACGACAGGGCTGTCTAGCACAGATACGCAGTATTTT
cdr3_aa: CASSKTTGLSSTDTQYF

clone_size: .
j_call: TRBJ1-3
d_call: .
v_call: TRBV20-1
cdr3_nt: TGCAGTGCTACCGCAGGGTCCTCGCAGGGAAACACCATATATTTT
cdr3_aa: CSATAGSSQGNTIYF

clone_size: .
j_call: TRBJ2-3
d_call: TRBD2
v_call: TRBV7-2
cdr3_nt: TGTGCCAGCAGGCTACGGGAGGGCACAGATACGCAGTATTTT
cdr3_aa: CASRLREGTDTQYF

clone_size: many
j_call: TRBJ1-1
d_call: .
v_call: TRBV7-9
cdr3_nt: TGTGCCAGCAGCTTAGGAATGAACACTGAAGCTTTCTTT
cdr3_aa: CASSLGMNTEAFF

clone_size: many
j_call: TRBJ2-7
d_call: TRBD1
v_call: TRBV7-2
cdr3_nt: TGTGCCAGCAGCCGAGGGACAGAATACGAGCAGTACTTC
cdr3_aa: CASSRGTEYEQYF

clone_size: many
j_call: TRBJ2-7
d_call: .
v_call: TRBV18
cdr3_nt: TGTGCCAGCTCTCTGGAGAACTACGAGCAGTACTTC
cdr3_aa: CASSLENYEQYF

clone_size: many
j_call: TRBJ1-2
d_call: .
v_call: TRBV12-3/TRBV12-4
cdr3_nt: TGTGCCAGCAGTTTACCACCTCGGGATTTTAACTATGGCTACACCTTC
cdr3_aa: CASSLPPRDFNYGYTF

clone_size: many
j_call: TRBJ1-2
d_call: .
v_call: TRBV7-9
cdr3_nt: TGTGCCAGCAGCCAGGGTACCTATGGCTACACCTTC
cdr3_aa: CASSQGTYGYTF

clone_size: many
j_call: TRBJ2-7
d_call: TRBD2
v_call: TRBV6-2/TRBV6-3
cdr3_nt: TGTGCCAGCAGCAGGGCCGGGACTAGACCCTACGAGCAGTACTTC
cdr3_aa: CASSRAGTRPYEQYF

clone_size: few
j_call: TRBJ2-1
d_call: TRBD2
v_call: TRBV4-2
cdr3_nt: TGTGCCAGCAGCCGCGGGACTAGCGGGAGGACTCGGGAGAATGAGCAGTTCTTC
cdr3_aa: CASSRGTSGRTRENEQFF

clone_size: many
j_call: TRBJ2-3
d_call: .
v_call: TRBV10-2
cdr3_nt: TGCGCCAGCAGTGCCCCGGGGGACACTGCTAGCACAGATACGCAGTATTTT
cdr3_aa: CASSAPGDTASTDTQYF

clone_size: few
j_call: TRBJ2-1
d_call: TRBD2
v_call: TRBV30
cdr3_nt: TGTGCCTGGAGTGTGGCGGGAGGGCCGGGCAATGAGCAGTTCTTC
cdr3_aa: CAWSVAGGPGNEQFF

clone_size: many
j_call: TRBJ2-7
d_call: TRBD2
v_call: TRBV7-9
cdr3_nt: TGTGCCAGCAGCTGGGTCCCGACTAGCGGGGTCTACGAGCAGTACTTC
cdr3_aa: CASSWVPTSGVYEQYF

clone_size: many
j_call: TRBJ1-1
d_call: .
v_call: TRBV29-1
cdr3_nt: TGCAGCGTTGATGCGGCGAACACTGAAGCTTTCTTT
cdr3_aa: CSVDAANTEAFF

clone_size: few
j_call: TRBJ2-5
d_call: TRBD1
v_call: TRBV30
cdr3_nt: TGTGCCTGGAGCAGGACAGGGATCCAAGAGACCCAGTACTTC
cdr3_aa: CAWSRTGIQETQYF

clone_size: many
j_call: TRBJ2-2
d_call: .
v_call: TRBV11-2
cdr3_nt: TGTGCCAGCAGCTCCCTCGCGGGGGCGAGCACCGGGGAGCTGTTTTTT
cdr3_aa: CASSSLAGASTGELFF

clone_size: many
j_call: TRBJ1-6
d_call: TRBD1
v_call: TRBV12-3/TRBV12-4
cdr3_nt: TGTGCCAGCACCGGGCAGGGGGCGAATTCACCCCTCCACTTT
cdr3_aa: CASTGQGANSPLHF

clone_size: many
j_call: TRBJ2-1
d_call: .
v_call: TRBV9
cdr3_nt: TGTGCCAGCAGCGCCGGGGGATTAGTAGGCCAAGAGCAGTTCTTC
cdr3_aa: CASSAGGLVGQEQFF

clone_size: many
j_call: TRBJ1-2
d_call: .
v_call: TRBV6-2/TRBV6-3
cdr3_nt: TGTGCCAGCAGACTCGACCGACTCTATGGCTACACCTTC
cdr3_aa: CASRLDRLYGYTF

clone_size: many
j_call: TRBJ2-3
d_call: TRBD2
v_call: TRBV5-1
cdr3_nt: TGCGCCAGCGCCGGGACTAGCGGGAGGGTGCGCACAGATACGCAGTATTTT
cdr3_aa: CASAGTSGRVRTDTQYF

clone_size: many
j_call: TRBJ1-3
d_call: .
v_call: TRBV9
cdr3_nt: TGTGCCAGCAGCGTAGAGTCGGGTGGAAACACCATATATTTT
cdr3_aa: CASSVESGGNTIYF

clone_size: .
j_call: TRBJ1-5
d_call: .
v_call: TRBV10-3
cdr3_nt: TGTGCCATCGGGGGTAAGGGCAGCAATCAGCCCCAGCATTTT
cdr3_aa: CAIGGKGSNQPQHF

clone_size: many
j_call: TRBJ1-4
d_call: .
v_call: TRBV4-3
cdr3_nt: TGCGCCAGCAGCCAAGATTCCAGGGCTACAACTAATGAAAAACTGTTTTTT
cdr3_aa: CASSQDSRATTNEKLFF

clone_size: .
j_call: TRBJ2-6
d_call: .
v_call: TRBV5-1
cdr3_nt: TGCGCCAGCAGAGCGTCGACAGTCTCTGGGGCCAACGTCCTGACTTTC
cdr3_aa: CASRASTVSGANVLTF

clone_size: many
j_call: TRBJ2-7
d_call: .
v_call: TRBV7-2
cdr3_nt: TGTGCCAGCAGCTTATCGCTATACGAGCAGTACTTC
cdr3_aa: CASSLSLYEQYF

clone_size: many
j_call: TRBJ1-5
d_call: .
v_call: TRBV7-2
cdr3_nt: TGTGCCAGCAGCTTTGAGGTTTTTCAGCCCCAGCATTTT
cdr3_aa: CASSFEVFQPQHF

clone_size: many
j_call: TRBJ2-3
d_call: .
v_call: TRBV5-1
cdr3_nt: TGCGCCAGCAGCGGGGCTAGCCAGCCCACAGATACGCAGTATTTT
cdr3_aa: CASSGASQPTDTQYF

clone_size: many
j_call: TRBJ1-4
d_call: TRBD1
v_call: TRBV19
cdr3_nt: TGTGCCAGTAGTGCCGGGACAGGGAATGAAAAACTGTTTTTT
cdr3_aa: CASSAGTGNEKLFF

clone_size: many
j_call: TRBJ2-1
d_call: TRBD2
v_call: TRBV6-1
cdr3_nt: TGTGCCAGCTGCGCGGGAGGGCCTACCTACAATGAGCAGTTCTTC
cdr3_aa: CASCAGGPTYNEQFF

clone_size: many
j_call: TRBJ1-1
d_call: TRBD1
v_call: TRBV2
cdr3_nt: TGTGCCAGCCGGGACAGGGGGTTGTTTGAAGCTTTCTTT
cdr3_aa: CASRDRGLFEAFF

clone_size: many
j_call: TRBJ2-1
d_call: TRBD1
v_call: TRBV7-2
cdr3_nt: TGTGCCAGCAGTCCCTTTCGAGGGACAGTACACAATGAGCAGTTCTTC
cdr3_aa: CASSPFRGTVHNEQFF